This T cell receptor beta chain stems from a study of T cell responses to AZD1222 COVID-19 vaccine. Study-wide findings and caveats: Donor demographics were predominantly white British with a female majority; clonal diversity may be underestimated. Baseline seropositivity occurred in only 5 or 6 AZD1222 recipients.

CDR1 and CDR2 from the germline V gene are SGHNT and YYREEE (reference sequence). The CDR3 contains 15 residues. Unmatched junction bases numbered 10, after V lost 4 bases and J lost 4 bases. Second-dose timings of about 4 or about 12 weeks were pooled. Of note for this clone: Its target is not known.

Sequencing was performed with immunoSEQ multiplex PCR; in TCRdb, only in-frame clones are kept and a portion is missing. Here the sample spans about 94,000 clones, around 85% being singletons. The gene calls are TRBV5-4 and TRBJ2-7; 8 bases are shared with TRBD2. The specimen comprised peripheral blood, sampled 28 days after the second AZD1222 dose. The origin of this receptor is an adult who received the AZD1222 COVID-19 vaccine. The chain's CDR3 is CASSKGLVPKYEQYF. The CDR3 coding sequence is TGTGCCAGCAGCAAGGGACTAGTTCCGAAGTACGAGCAGTACTTC.